This entry lists 27 T cell receptor beta chains sequenced from one sample in a study of metastatic and nonmetastatic thyroid tumors. With MiXCR, TCRdb reprocessed the PCR reads. The sample lists fewer than 40,000 clones, 16% occurring once. Patients had received no treatment of any kind before thyroid surgery. The sample consisted of blood. These receptors were obtained from a female donor with papillary thyroid cancer or a benign thyroid nodule (not recorded which). Some clones in this sample may be carry-over from other donors' samples.

This clone was counted at least ten times. V usage is TRBV3-1 and J usage is TRBJ2-2; 10 bases map to TRBD2. Per germline, CDR1 LGHDT and CDR2 YNNKEL (reference sequence). With 4 bases clipped from V and 3 bases from J, the junction kept 2 bases outside the gene matches. The CDR3 has 15 amino acids. In nucleotides, the CDR3 is TGTGCCAGCAGCCCCCTAGCGGGGGACACCGGGGAGCTGTTTTTT. Translated, it gives CASSPLAGDTGELFF.

This clone was counted ten times or more. The chain has TRBV28 and TRBJ1-1, with TRBD1 as a possible D gene (5 bases). CDR1 is MDHEN, CDR2 SYDVKM, per germline. This CDR3 is 15 amino acids long. V shed 4 bases and J shed 0 bases, with 12 bases lying between them. CDR3 residues: CASSYPGAVNTEAFF. The DNA for the CDR3 is TGTGCCAGCAGTTACCCTGGGGCAGTGAACACTGAAGCTTTCTTT. Filled out from reference TRBV28 and TRBJ1-1, the complete variable domain reads DVKVTQSSRYLVKRTGEKVFLECVQDMDHENMFWYRQDPGLGLRLIYFSYDVKMKEKGDIPEGYSVSREKKERFSLILESASTNQTSMYLCASSYPGAVNTEAFFGQGTRLTVV.

This clone was seen more than once but under ten times. Possible read error: a much larger clone is one base away. J is TRBJ2-5 and V is TRBV9; D is unclear. V was cut by 5 bases and J by 5 bases, with 7 bases left in between. CDR1 is SGDLS, CDR2 YYNGEE, per germline. The CDR3 loop spans 11 amino acids. The CDR3 reads CASRQGETQYF. The DNA of the CDR3 is TGTGCCAGCAGACAAGGGGAGACCCAGTACTTC.

This clone was counted ten times or more. This chain links TRBV9 with TRBJ1-1; D not resolved. The ends were cut back, 2 bases at V and 4 bases at J, with 9 bases in the middle. The CDR3 extends over 13 amino acids. Germline lookup yields CDR1 SGDLS and CDR2 YYNGEE. In nucleotides, the CDR3 is TGTGCCAGCAGCGTCGGTGGGTTCACTGAAGCTTTCTTT. Translated: CASSVGGFTEAFF.

This clone was counted between two and nine times. The chain has TRBV6-5 and TRBJ1-2; D remains unclear. Per the germline V gene, CDR1 is MNHEY and CDR2 is SVGAGI. This CDR3 spans 14 amino acids. V lost 3 bases and J lost 8, with 16 bases in between. The CDR3 is CASSYTLAGDGYTF. In nucleotides, the CDR3 is TGTGCCAGCAGTTATACTCTGGCAGGTGACGGCTACACCTTC.

This clone was seen many times. A clone one base away is much larger, so this may be a read error. Different DNA sequences within this sample yield the same CDR3. The chain links TRBV20-1 to TRBJ1-2; weak D call: TRBD1 (5 bases). Trimming removed 7 bases at V and 7 bases at J, with 16 bases between. The length of the CDR3 is 12 residues. Germline V gene sequence: CDR1 DFQATT, CDR2 SNEGSKA (reference sequence). The CDR3 loop is CSGKTGGGGYTF. The CDR3 DNA sequence: TGCAGTGGAAAGACCGGGGGGGGTGGCTACACCTTC.

This clone occurred many times. The rearrangement uses TRBV20-1 and TRBJ2-5, with D possibly being TRBD2 (6 bases). The germline gives CDR1 DFQATT, CDR2 SNEGSKA (reference sequence). CDR3 length: 12 amino acids. With 3 bases removed from V and 5 bases from J, the gap between germline ends came to 10 bases. The CDR3 coding sequence is TGCAGTGCTAGTGGTGGGAGGGAGACCCAGTACTTC. This codes for CSASGGRETQYF.

This clone was counted ten times or more. The gene calls are TRBV7-9 and TRBJ2-5; D perhaps matches TRBD2 (6 bases). V shed 2 bases and J shed 1 base, with 8 bases lying between them. CDR1 and CDR2 from the germline V gene are SEHNR and FQNEAQ (reference sequence). The CDR3 totals 14 residues. CDR3 loop: CASSLRRGQETQYF. The CDR3 coding sequence is TGTGCCAGCAGCTTAAGGCGGGGCCAAGAGACCCAGTACTTC.

This clone was found once. A much bigger clone sits one base away, suggesting this may be a read error. V and J are TRBV9 and TRBJ2-7; TRBD2 might be the D (6 bases). With the DNA end fitting TRBJ2-4 better, the J assignment may be wrong. Germline-derived CDR1 and CDR2 are SGDLS and YYNGEE. The CDR3 consists of 14 residues. The CDR3 spells CASSSRWGEDIQYF. DNA of the CDR3: TGTGCCAGCAGCTCACGTTGGGGGGAGGACATTCAGTACTTC.

This clone was seen many times. The V gene is TRBV20-1, the J gene TRBJ2-3; no reliable D call. Germline-derived CDR1 and CDR2 are DFQATT and SNEGSKA (reference sequence). This CDR3 has 12 amino acids. V was clipped by 2 bases and J by 8 bases, with 11 bases between them. The CDR3 protein is CSARLEETTQYF. CDR3 nucleotide sequence: TGCAGTGCTAGACTAGAGGAGACTACGCAGTATTTT.

This clone has just a few counts. J is TRBJ2-7 and V is TRBV6-1; D might be TRBD1 or TRBD2, each matching 5 bases. The CDR3 runs 17 residues. V lost 7 bases and J lost 0, with 22 bases in between. Germline loops: CDR1 MNHNS, CDR2 SASEGT. CDR3 sequence reads: CASIGTLICGFSYEQYF. The CDR3, as DNA: TGTGCCAGCATCGGGACCCTAATTTGCGGCTTCTCCTACGAGCAGTACTTC.

Ten or more counts support this clone. The chain links TRBV5-6 to TRBJ2-2; a possible D gene is TRBD2 (6 bases). The CDR3 is made up of 13 amino acids. Deletions cut 0 bases from V and 7 bases from J, with 7 bases between. Germline lookup yields CDR1 SGHDT and CDR2 YYEEEE. CDR3 in amino acids: CASSLGGVGELFF. The CDR3 nucleotides are TGTGCCAGCAGCTTGGGGGGGGTCGGGGAGCTGTTTTTT.

This clone came up many times. V and J are TRBV13 and TRBJ1-1; D gene uncertain. Germline V CDR1 and CDR2: PRHDT, FYEKMQ (reference sequence). The CDR3 totals 12 residues. V shed 0 bases and J shed 10 bases, with 9 bases lying between them. CDR3 coding DNA: TGTGCCAGCAGCTTAGGAAGGGTGACAGCTTTCTTT. Amino acid sequence: CASSLGRVTAFF.

The gene calls are TRBV7-6 and TRBJ2-1; TRBD1 or TRBD2 may be the D gene (6 bases each). Looked up from germline, CDR1 is SGHVS and CDR2 is FNYEAQ. This CDR3 has 16 amino acids. The CDR3 here is CSGSPTGRPQYNEQFF. In nucleotides, the CDR3 is TGTTCCGGCAGCCCCACAGGGAGGCCTCAATACAATGAGCAGTTCTTC.

This clone was observed many times. The chain employs TRBV18 and TRBJ2-7; no reliable D call. V lost 0 bases and J 2 bases, leaving 8 bases between the germline ends. The CDR3 has 14 amino acids. Germline CDR1 reads KGHSH; CDR2 reads LQKENI. As DNA, the CDR3 is TGTGCCAGCTCACCACCGAACAGACCCTACGAGCAGTACTTC. Protein: CASSPPNRPYEQYF.

A note on this clone: A much larger clone is a single base away; this may be a read error. The sample has other DNA sequences that encode this CDR3 too. V and J are TRBV15 and TRBJ2-3; tentatively, D is TRBD2 (7 bases). This CDR3 has 16 residues. V lost 5 bases and J lost 6, with 21 bases in between. Germline assignment: CDR1 LNHNV and CDR2 YYDKDF (reference sequence). The CDR3 is CATSWSGGGGRDTQYF. For the CDR3, the DNA is TGTGCCACCAGCTGGAGTGGGGGGGGCGGGCGTGATACGCAGTATTTT.

The chain carries TRBV4-2 and TRBJ1-2; 7 bases match TRBD1. Per the germline V gene, CDR1 is LGHNA and CDR2 is YNFKEQ. Trimming cost V 1 base and J 4 bases; bases outside gene matches: 6. The CDR3 extends over 15 amino acids. CDR3 sequence: CASSQGGTAFYGYTF. In DNA form, the CDR3 reads TGTGCCAGCAGCCAAGGAGGGACAGCATTCTATGGCTACACCTTC.

On this clone: The final CDR3 position lacks the conserved phenylalanine or tryptophan, pointing to a likely read error. The DNA is omitted, as the CDR3 cannot be located on it reliably, and the CDR3 follows TCRdb's listing. The chain links TRBV7-2 to TRBJ1-4. The CDR3 is made up of 16 amino acids, end residues included. Per the germline V gene, CDR1 is SGHTA and CDR2 is FQGNSA. The CDR3 loop is CASSRLGEPANEKLCL.

The chain joins TRBV3-1 to TRBJ2-7; D is ambiguous. Germline loops: CDR1 LGHDT, CDR2 YNNKEL (reference sequence). Deletions cut 1 base from V and 3 bases from J, with 7 bases between. The CDR3 length is 13 residues. The CDR3 sequence: CASSQGLNYEQYF. The DNA of the CDR3 is TGTGCCAGCAGCCAAGGACTGAACTACGAGCAGTACTTC.

On this clone itself: A much larger clone lies one base from this, so it may be a read error. Other nucleotide sequences from this sample produce the same CDR3. The genes are TRBV4-1 and TRBJ2-1; no reliable D call. The V end was cut by 0 bases, the J end by 6 bases, with 12 bases between. Germline-derived CDR1 and CDR2 are MGHRA and YSYEKL. The CDR3 covers 15 residues. CDR3 in DNA: TGCGCCAGCAGCCAAGAAATAGCCGGTGTCAATGAGCAGTTCTTC. Its translation is CASSQEIAGVNEQFF.

This clone is judged medium-sized. The chain is built from TRBV6-1 and TRBJ2-7; perhaps TRBD2 as D (5 bases). This CDR3 region has 17 residues. V shed 6 bases and J shed 6 bases, with 27 bases lying between them. Germline V gene lookup returns CDR1 MNHNS and CDR2 SASEGT. The CDR3 nucleotides are TGTGCCAGCAGACACCCGAGGGCGGTTTTCACCTACTCCGAGCAGTACTTC. Protein product: CASRHPRAVFTYSEQYF.

This clone was seen at least ten times. This chain uses TRBV12-3 or TRBV12-4 with TRBJ2-1; no clear D. The CDR3 totals 16 residues. Between the trimmed V and J ends, which lost 5 bases and 2 bases, there was a span of 16 bases. The CDR3 sequence: CASSGLGQPPYNEQFF. The CDR3 coding sequence is TGTGCCAGCAGTGGCTTAGGGCAGCCACCCTACAATGAGCAGTTCTTC.

This clone was seen a few times. A much larger clone sits a single nucleotide away, making a read error possible. This is likely a read error, given that the CDR3 carries no conserved phenylalanine or tryptophan at its end. Within the sample, other DNA sequences also encode this same CDR3. The chain recombines TRBV28 with TRBJ1-2, with D hard to call. The length of the CDR3 is 13 residues. CDR1 and CDR2 from the germline V gene are MDHEN and SYDVKM. V was clipped by 8 bases and J by 3 bases, with 13 bases between them. CDR3 amino acids: CASRSGGDYGYTS. The CDR3 nucleotides read TGTGCCAGCCGATCAGGTGGCGACTATGGCTACACCTCC.

The chain carries TRBV20-1 and TRBJ1-5; D possibly corresponds to TRBD1 (6 bases). The CDR3 has 13 amino acids. CDR1 is DFQATT, CDR2 SNEGSKA, per germline (reference sequence). V lost 7 bases and J 5 bases, leaving 15 bases between the germline ends. Here the CDR3 reads CSGTQGPDQPQHF. CDR3 nucleotide sequence: TGCAGTGGAACCCAGGGGCCGGATCAGCCCCAGCATTTT.

This clone was observed many times. V and J are TRBV28 and TRBJ1-5, with a possible D match to TRBD1 (5 bases). V lost 10 bases and J 0 bases, leaving 10 bases between the germline ends. Per germline, CDR1 MDHEN and CDR2 SYDVKM. The CDR3 totals 13 residues. CDR3 nucleotides: TGTGCCACAGGGATCTATAGCAATCAGCCCCAGCATTTT. Protein product: CATGIYSNQPQHF. The entire variable domain, with the rest obtained from reference TRBV28 and TRBJ1-5, is as follows: DVKVTQSSRYLVKRTGEKVFLECVQDMDHENMFWYRQDPGLGLRLIYFSYDVKMKEKGDIPEGYSVSREKKERFSLILESASTNQTSMYLCATGIYSNQPQHFGDGTRLSIL.

Many counts were recorded for this clone. The chain joins TRBV5-1 to TRBJ2-1; D is possibly TRBD2 (6 bases). From germline, CDR1 is SGHRS and CDR2 YFSETQ. There are 13 residues in the CDR3. V was shortened by 0 bases and J by 6 bases, with 7 bases between the two germline ends. The DNA of the CDR3 is TGCGCCAGCAGCTTGGGGAGGGCCAATGAGCAGTTCTTC. It yields the protein CASSLGRANEQFF.

The genes are TRBV5-1 and TRBJ2-7; 16 bases map to TRBD2. Trimming took 4 bases from V and 2 from J; bases not matched to a gene: 3. CDR3 length equals 16 residues. The germline V gene encodes CDR1 SGHRS and CDR2 YFSETQ. This chain's CDR3 is CASSGGLAGGTYEQYF. In nucleotides, the CDR3 is TGCGCCAGCAGCGGGGGACTAGCGGGAGGGACCTACGAGCAGTACTTC.